These 21 T cell receptor beta chains were all obtained from the same sample, sequenced in a study of OX40 agonist ivuxolimab in advanced cancers. Sequenced by immunoSEQ multiplex PCR; TCRdb stores in-frame clones only, minus some. The sample holds about 24,000 clones, just under 75% seen once. Sequenced material: CD4+ or CD8+ T cells sorted from blood, taken in a trial of the OX40 agonist ivuxolimab. The origin of the receptors is an adult with an advanced solid tumor such as melanoma, head and neck, liver or kidney cancer.

The chain employs TRBV28 and TRBJ1-2, with 11 bases identical to TRBD1. Germline CDR1 and CDR2: MDHEN and SYDVKM. The CDR3 covers 19 residues. With 6 bases clipped from V and 4 bases from J, the junction kept 19 bases outside the gene matches. This chain's CDR3 is CASRPTTRTGTGGFYGYTF. The CDR3 DNA follows: TGTGCCAGCAGACCGACTACTCGAACCGGGACAGGGGGATTCTATGGCTACACCTTC.

This chain uses TRBV7-8 with TRBJ2-3, with TRBD2 matching over 7 bases. CDR1 is SGHVS, CDR2 FQNEAQ, per germline. This CDR3 spans 14 amino acids. The V gene end was trimmed by 4 bases and the J gene end by 6 bases; junction bases not matched to a gene: 7. CDR3 nucleotide sequence: TGTGCCAGCAGCTCCCGGATCGGGGGGGATACGCAGTATTTT. This encodes CASSSRIGGDTQYF.

The chain has TRBV7-9 and TRBJ2-2; the D is unclear. Germline V lookup: CDR1 SEHNR, CDR2 FQNEAQ (reference sequence). The CDR3 runs to 15 residues. V was trimmed by 3 bases and J by 6 bases, leaving 14 bases between them. In nucleotides, the CDR3 is TGTGCCAGCAGCTTTATGATGCCGGACCCCGGGGAGCTGTTTTTT. This encodes CASSFMMPDPGELFF.

This clone was counted once. This rearrangement joins TRBV28 to TRBJ2-5, with D possibly TRBD1 on 6 matching bases. Germline assignment: CDR1 MDHEN and CDR2 SYDVKM. With 9 bases removed from V and 2 bases from J, the gap between germline ends came to 16 bases. CDR3 length equals 14 residues. CDR3 amino acids: CASSRQAEQETQYF. In DNA, the CDR3 is TGTGCCAGTTCCCGACAGGCTGAACAAGAGACCCAGTACTTC.

The chain employs TRBV9 and TRBJ1-1; 9 nucleotides agree with TRBD1. Trimming removed 2 bases from V and 3 bases from J; junction bases left unmatched: 8. The V gene's germline CDR1 is SGDLS and CDR2 YYNGEE. CDR3 length: 16 amino acids. CDR3 nucleotide sequence: TGTGCCAGCAGCGTCCGGGACAGGGTCCCCGACACTGAAGCTTTCTTT. This encodes CASSVRDRVPDTEAFF.

V gene TRBV2 combines with J gene TRBJ2-3, with unresolved D. The germline gives CDR1 SNHLY, CDR2 FYNNEI. Trimming took off 4 bases at V and 0 bases at J, with 8 bases between the two ends. The CDR3 is 14 residues long. The CDR3 is CASSARLSTDTQYF. CDR3 sequence (DNA): TGTGCCAGCAGTGCCAGGCTTAGCACAGATACGCAGTATTTT.

This clone was seen many times. The J gene is TRBJ2-7, the V gene TRBV4-1, with D tentatively TRBD1 (6 bases). Germline V CDR1 and CDR2: MGHRA, YSYEKL. The CDR3 is 13 amino acids. V was clipped by 4 bases and J by 2 bases, with 9 bases between them. The CDR3 sequence: CASSRTATYEQYF. DNA for the CDR3: TGCGCCAGCAGCCGGACAGCAACCTACGAGCAGTACTTC.

This clone was detected only a few times. V is TRBV9 and J is TRBJ1-3; possibly TRBD1 for D (5 bases). The CDR3 extends over 15 amino acids. From germline, CDR1 is SGDLS and CDR2 YYNGEE. V lost 4 bases and J lost 4, with 15 bases in between. The DNA for the CDR3 is TGTGCCAGCAGCCCAGGGTGGGGGACCGGAAACACCATATATTTT. Amino acid sequence: CASSPGWGTGNTIYF.

This clone was seen only once. The chain carries TRBV15 and TRBJ1-2; TRBD1 might be the D (5 bases). The CDR3 spans 17 residues. CDR1 LNHNV and CDR2 YYDKDF come from the germline V gene (reference sequence). Trimming shortened V by 0 bases and J by 0 bases, and 14 bases separated the two germline ends. CDR3 in DNA: TGTGCCACCAGCAGAGATAAGGGGATTGTAGCTAACTATGGCTACACCTTC. This encodes CATSRDKGIVANYGYTF. Variable domain in full (rest from reference TRBV15 and TRBJ1-2): DAMVIQNPRYQVTQFGKPVTLSCSQTLNHNVMYWYQQKSSQAPKLLFHYYDKDFNNEADTPDNFQSRRPNTSFCFLDIRSPGLGDTAMYLCATSRDKGIVANYGYTFGSGTRLTVV.

The chain uses TRBV9 and TRBJ2-7; weak D call: TRBD1 (8 bases). Germline V gives CDR1 SGDLS, CDR2 YYNGEE. The V and J ends lost 7 bases and 3 bases respectively, with 17 bases between them. This CDR3 is 14 amino acids long. The CDR3 DNA reads TGTGCCAGCTCGACGGACAGGGAGGGCTACGAGCAGTACTTC. Its translation is CASSTDREGYEQYF.

The rearrangement links TRBV6-5 to TRBJ2-2; either TRBD1 or TRBD2 may supply D (5 bases each). Germline V CDR1 and CDR2: MNHEY, SVGAGI. The CDR3 is made up of 16 amino acids. With 1 base removed from V and 4 bases from J, the gap between germline ends came to 13 bases. CDR3 amino acids: CASSYLTGTVTGELFF. CDR3 nucleotides: TGTGCCAGCAGTTACTTAACCGGGACCGTCACCGGGGAGCTGTTTTTT.

J is TRBJ2-3 and V is TRBV7-9, with a weak D call TRBD2 (6 bases). The CDR3 runs 15 residues. V was trimmed by 0 bases and J by 3 bases, leaving 10 bases between them. Germline V gene sequence: CDR1 SEHNR, CDR2 FQNEAQ (reference sequence). CDR3 region: CASSLAFGGTDTQYF. CDR3 DNA: TGTGCCAGCAGCTTAGCTTTTGGGGGGACAGATACGCAGTATTTT.

This clone is labeled as medium-sized. The chain recombines TRBV19 with TRBJ1-1; maybe TRBD1 (5 bases). This CDR3 comprises 14 residues. Trimming stripped 10 bases from V and 0 bases from J, with 15 bases between. CDR1 is LNHDA and CDR2 is SQIVND in the germline V gene (reference sequence). CDR3 region: CATSDGGMNTEAFF. The CDR3 DNA sequence: TGTGCCACCTCGGATGGGGGGATGAACACTGAAGCTTTCTTT.

J is TRBJ2-7 and V is TRBV28; D is possibly TRBD1 or TRBD2 (5 bases each). Trimming stripped 3 bases from V and 6 bases from J, with 9 bases between. Germline-derived CDR1 and CDR2 are MDHEN and SYDVKM. The CDR3 is 12 amino acids. CDR3 loop: CASSFGTSEQYF. DNA of the CDR3: TGTGCCAGCAGTTTCGGGACGTCCGAGCAGTACTTC.

V gene TRBV4-1 combines with J gene TRBJ2-7; no clear D. V was trimmed by 0 bases and J by 2 bases, leaving 11 bases between them. The CDR3 has 15 residues. CDR1 is MGHRA and CDR2 is YSYEKL in the germline V gene. The CDR3 loop reads CASSQDTAPPYEQYF. CDR3 nucleotides: TGCGCCAGCAGCCAAGACACGGCCCCCCCCTACGAGCAGTACTTC.

V usage is TRBV19 and J usage is TRBJ2-1; 8 nucleotides line up with TRBD1. Germline V lookup: CDR1 LNHDA, CDR2 SQIVND (reference sequence). The V segment lost 6 bases and the J segment 2 bases; nucleotides outside the gene matches: 3. This CDR3 has 14 amino acids. DNA for the CDR3: TGTGCCAGTAGCGGGACAGGCCCCTACAATGAGCAGTTCTTC. It translates to CASSGTGPYNEQFF.

This sequence joins TRBV2 and TRBJ1-1; 10 bases agree with TRBD1. This CDR3 comprises 17 residues. Germline CDR1 reads SNHLY; CDR2 reads FYNNEI. V shed 8 bases, J shed 4 bases, and the junction held 16 bases outside the gene matches. The CDR3 coding sequence is TGTGCCAGCGCTGATGGGACAGGGGCCCAGGTGGGCACTGAAGCTTTCTTT. As protein: CASADGTGAQVGTEAFF.

V usage is TRBV27 and J usage is TRBJ2-7; the D gene could be TRBD1 or TRBD2 (5 bases each). Germline V gene sequence: CDR1 MNHEY, CDR2 SMNVEV (reference sequence). The CDR3 runs 15 residues. Deletions cut 3 bases from V and 2 bases from J, with 14 bases between. This CDR3 is CASSLARGETYEQYF. The DNA of the CDR3 is TGTGCCAGCAGTTTGGCGAGAGGGGAGACCTACGAGCAGTACTTC.

V is TRBV28 and J is TRBJ2-7; D not certain. The germline CDR1 and CDR2 sequences are MDHEN and SYDVKM. Trimming removed 3 bases at V and 6 bases at J, with 12 bases between. The length of the CDR3 is 13 residues. CDR3 amino acids: CASSLYEVGEQYF. The CDR3 DNA reads as TGTGCCAGCAGTTTGTATGAGGTGGGCGAGCAGTACTTC.

The chain uses TRBV5-1 and TRBJ2-3; no clear D gene. CDR1 is SGHRS, CDR2 YFSETQ, per germline. Trimming left V 8 bases short and J 2 bases short, with 6 bases between. CDR3 size: 11 residues. CDR3 sequence reads: CARRYTDTQYF. The CDR3 bases are TGCGCCAGGAGATACACAGATACGCAGTATTTT.

Only a few counts were recorded for this clone. The chain couples TRBV11-1 to TRBJ1-1; maybe TRBD1 (6 bases). V lost 4 bases, J lost 13 bases, and 25 bases lay in between. Germline V gives CDR1 SGHAT, CDR2 FQDESV (reference sequence). The CDR3 consists of 15 residues. The CDR3 nucleotides read TGTGCCAGCAGCTACGCCTGGACAGACACTTCGCCAGGTTTCTTT. It is translated as CASSYAWTDTSPGFF.